The clone carrying this T cell receptor beta chain was detected many times. The target antigen is unknown. The source of the sample is a study of T-cell memory formation after mild COVID-19. The wider study: TCR clusters were mostly donor specific.

Study results and caveats: Whereas later expanders leaned CD4+, clones contracting day 15 to 85 showed a balanced CD4/CD8 makeup. Pre-infection memory contained some responding clones, which suggested that cross-reactive memory had joined.

5'RACE primed at constant segments yielded TCR alpha and TCR beta cDNA libraries bearing sample barcodes and UMIs. MiXCR, run by TCRdb on the 5' RACE reads, gives a single entry per CDR3 protein. The table includes about 250,000 distinct CDR3 sequences, roughly 17% detected once. The receptor was derived from a man aged 18 to 30 who had mild COVID-19 (a few samples of this study predate the infection). Cell type and time point are not known. Sequenced sample: PBMCs or a T cell subset sorted from them (not recorded which).

CDR3 bases: TGTGCCAGCAGCCGGGACTCAGCGAACACCGGGGAGCTGTTTTTT. Its translation: CASSRDSANTGELFF. The chain has TRBV7-3 and TRBJ2-2; the D gene is possibly TRBD2 (6 bases). Deletions cut 5 bases from V and 0 bases from J, with 10 bases between. This CDR3 has 15 amino acids. Germline V CDR1 and CDR2: SGHTA, FQGTGA.